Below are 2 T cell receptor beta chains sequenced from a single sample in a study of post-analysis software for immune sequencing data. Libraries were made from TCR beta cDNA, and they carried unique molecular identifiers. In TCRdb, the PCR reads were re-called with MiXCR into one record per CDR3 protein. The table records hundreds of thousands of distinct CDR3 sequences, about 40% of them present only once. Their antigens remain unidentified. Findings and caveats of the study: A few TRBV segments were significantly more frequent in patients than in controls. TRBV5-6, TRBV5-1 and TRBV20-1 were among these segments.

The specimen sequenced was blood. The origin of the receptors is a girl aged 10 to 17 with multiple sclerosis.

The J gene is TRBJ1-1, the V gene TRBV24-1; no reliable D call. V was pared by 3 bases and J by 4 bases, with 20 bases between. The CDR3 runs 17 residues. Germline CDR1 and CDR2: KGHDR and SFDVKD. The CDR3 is CATSDSGSVGRVTEAFF. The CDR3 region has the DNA TGTGCCACCAGTGATAGTGGGTCTGTCGGGAGGGTCACTGAAGCTTTCTTT.

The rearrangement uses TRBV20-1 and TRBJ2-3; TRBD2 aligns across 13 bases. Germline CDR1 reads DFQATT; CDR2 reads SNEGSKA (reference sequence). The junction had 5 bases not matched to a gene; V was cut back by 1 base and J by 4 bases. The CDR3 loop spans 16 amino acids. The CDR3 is CSARGTSGSQPDTQYF. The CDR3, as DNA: TGCAGTGCTAGAGGGACTAGCGGGAGTCAGCCAGATACGCAGTATTTT.